The next 22 T cell receptor beta chains were all read from a single sample in a study of T cell changes during pregnancy in multiple sclerosis. The data were produced by immunoSEQ multiplex PCR, yet TCRdb's version contains in-frame clones alone and is incomplete. The sample shows some 30,000 clones, 85% to 90% of them seen only once. This material consisted of CD8+ T cells from peripheral blood mononuclear cells, taken before pregnancy. Every receptor here comes from a female donor with multiple sclerosis, enrolled in a pregnancy study.

The chain links TRBV6-4 to TRBJ2-2; D might be TRBD2 (6 bases). This CDR3 contains 14 residues. Trimming stripped 9 bases from V and 5 bases from J, with 16 bases between. The germline CDR1 and CDR2 sequences are MRHNA and SNTAGT. The CDR3 coding sequence is TGTGCCAGGACCCGCGGGATTTTGACCGGGGAGCTGTTTTTT. It specifies CARTRGILTGELFF.

The chain joins TRBV5-6 to TRBJ2-1; TRBD1 aligns across 9 bases. The CDR3 sequence is 14 residues long. V was clipped by 4 bases and J by 6 bases; unmatched bases: 5. CDR1 is SGHDT and CDR2 is YYEEEE in the germline V gene. Here the CDR3 reads CASSPGQGRNEQFF. The CDR3 coding sequence is TGTGCCAGCAGCCCGGGACAGGGTCGCAATGAGCAGTTCTTC. Looking up the rest from reference TRBV5-6 and TRBJ2-1 gives the full variable domain: DAGVTQSPTHLIKTRGQQVTLRCSPKSGHDTVSWYQQALGQGPQFIFQYYEEEERQRGNFPDRFSGHQFPNYSSELNVNALLLGDSALYLCASSPGQGRNEQFFGPGTRLTVL.

This chain uses TRBV4-3 with TRBJ1-1, with 9 bases fitting TRBD1. This CDR3 is 15 amino acids long. Germline values: CDR1 LGHNA, CDR2 YSLEER. V gave up 0 bases and J gave up 6 bases; unmatched junction bases: 5. The CDR3, as DNA: TGCGCCAGCAGCCAAGACTCGGACAGGGGCCCTGAAGCTTTCTTT. Its protein product is CASSQDSDRGPEAFF.

The rearrangement joins TRBV15 to TRBJ2-5, with TRBD1 matching 9 bases. This CDR3 spans 15 amino acids. The junction had 6 bases not matched to a gene; V was cut back by 2 bases and J by 5 bases. From germline, CDR1 is LNHNV and CDR2 YYDKDF (reference sequence). The CDR3 DNA reads as TGTGCCACCAGCAGACCAACAGGGGGCTTGGAGACCCAGTACTTC. Translation: CATSRPTGGLETQYF.

The chain links TRBV27 to TRBJ2-5; 9 positions agree with TRBD2. V lost 4 bases, J lost 6 bases, and 12 bases stayed unmatched. Germline V lookup: CDR1 MNHEY, CDR2 SMNVEV (reference sequence). The CDR3 loop spans 16 amino acids. This CDR3 reads CASSSGLAGGAQTQYF. The CDR3 DNA follows: TGTGCCAGCAGTTCCGGGTTGGCGGGGGGGGCCCAGACCCAGTACTTC.

The rearrangement links TRBV4-3 to TRBJ1-2; D is unclear. The germline CDR1 and CDR2 sequences are LGHNA and YSLEER. Trimming removed 3 bases from V and 4 bases from J, with 18 bases in between. This CDR3 is built from 16 residues. The DNA for the CDR3 is TGCGCCAGCAGCCATTCCTGGGAGGCCGATTTCTATGGCTACACCTTC. Residues: CASSHSWEADFYGYTF.

The chain is built from TRBV27 and TRBJ1-2; no definite D call. Trimming left V 4 bases short and J 2 bases short, with 14 bases between. The CDR3 contains 15 residues. Germline V gene sequence: CDR1 MNHEY, CDR2 SMNVEV (reference sequence). CDR3 DNA sequence: TGTGCCAGCAGTTCAACACGATTGAGGAACTATGGCTACACCTTC. It encodes CASSSTRLRNYGYTF.

This clone was found a few times. The V gene is TRBV30, the J gene TRBJ1-6; D not certain. Trimming removed 0 bases from V and 4 bases from J, with 7 bases in between. This CDR3 region has 14 residues. Looked up from germline, CDR1 is GTSNPN and CDR2 is SVGIG (reference sequence). The DNA for the CDR3 is TGTGCCTGGAGTGTGCTACGATATAATTCACCCCTCCACTTT. This gives the protein CAWSVLRYNSPLHF.

The chain is built from TRBV19 and TRBJ2-7, with 7 positions matching TRBD1. The V and J ends lost 5 bases and 3 bases, in that order; junction bases with no gene match: 7. CDR3 length equals 14 residues. CDR1 and CDR2 (germline): LNHDA, SQIVND (reference sequence). The DNA for the CDR3 is TGTGCCAGTAGTTTTGACAGGGCTGGCTACGAGCAGTACTTC. It translates to CASSFDRAGYEQYF. The variable domain in full, with the rest retrieved from reference TRBV19 and TRBJ2-7, is DGGITQSPKYLFRKEGQNVTLSCEQNLNHDAMYWYRQDPGQGLRLIYYSQIVNDFQKGDIAEGYSVSREKKESFPLTVTSAQKNPTAFYLCASSFDRAGYEQYFGPGTRLTVT.

This clone was recorded once. This may stem from a read error, because a much larger clone lies one nucleotide away. This chain joins TRBV6-1 and TRBJ2-3, with 13 bases lining up with TRBD2. Germline loops: CDR1 MNHNS, CDR2 SASEGT. J gave up 4 bases and V 6 bases, and 4 bases lay outside the gene matches. The CDR3 consists of 15 residues. CDR3 nucleotides: TGTGCCAGCAGGGAACTAGCGGGGGGGCCAGATACGCAGTATTTT. Translation gives CASRELAGGPDTQYF.

This chain joins TRBV13 and TRBJ1-2; weak D call: TRBD1 (5 bases). Germline values: CDR1 PRHDT, CDR2 FYEKMQ (reference sequence). The CDR3 runs 13 residues. V lost 0 bases and J lost 12, with 14 bases in between. Here the CDR3 DNA reads TGTGCCAGCAGCTTAGGCAGGGAGGTAAACAACACCTTC. Translated, it gives CASSLGREVNNTF.

This clone came up a few times. The same CDR3 can be traced to other DNA sequences in this sample. V gene TRBV6-1 combines with J gene TRBJ2-1; 8 bases fit TRBD2. J was trimmed by 0 bases and V by 2 bases; bases with no gene match: 0. The germline V gene encodes CDR1 MNHNS and CDR2 SASEGT. The length of the CDR3 is 15 residues. The DNA for the CDR3 is TGTGCCAGCAGTGAACTAGCGGGCTCCTACAATGAGCAGTTCTTC. Protein sequence: CASSELAGSYNEQFF.

This clone was recorded once. The gene calls are TRBV29-1 and TRBJ2-3, with 11 bases fitting TRBD1. The V and J ends lost 6 bases and 4 bases, in that order; junction bases with no gene match: 3. The germline CDR1 and CDR2 sequences are SQVTM and ANQGSEA. The CDR3 extends over 13 amino acids. The CDR3 is CSVGQGASDTQYF. CDR3 nucleotide sequence: TGCAGCGTCGGACAGGGGGCTTCAGATACGCAGTATTTT.

The genes are TRBV28 and TRBJ1-5; 10 bases align to TRBD1. Trimming cost V 3 bases and J 5 bases; bases outside gene matches: 4. Per the germline V gene, CDR1 is MDHEN and CDR2 is SYDVKM. The CDR3 spans 15 residues. Here the CDR3 reads CASSFSGQGDQPQHF. As DNA, the CDR3 is TGTGCCAGCAGTTTCTCAGGACAGGGGGATCAGCCCCAGCATTTT. The variable domain in full, with the rest retrieved from reference TRBV28 and TRBJ1-5, is DVKVTQSSRYLVKRTGEKVFLECVQDMDHENMFWYRQDPGLGLRLIYFSYDVKMKEKGDIPEGYSVSREKKERFSLILESASTNQTSMYLCASSFSGQGDQPQHFGDGTRLSIL.

This clone is deemed medium-sized. The chain carries TRBV10-2 and TRBJ2-1, with TRBD2 as a possible D gene (6 bases). The V end was cut by 0 bases, the J end by 0 bases, with 6 bases between. CDR1 and CDR2 (germline): WSHSY, SAAADI. This CDR3 region has 15 residues. In nucleotides, the CDR3 is TGCGCCAGCAGTGAGTCGGGGGGCTCCTACAATGAGCAGTTCTTC. This encodes CASSESGGSYNEQFF.

This clone came up a few times. The chain carries TRBV27 and TRBJ1-6; TRBD1 agrees at 8 bases. Trimming removed 5 bases from V and 6 bases from J; junction bases left unmatched: 6. The V gene's germline CDR1 is MNHEY and CDR2 SMNVEV (reference sequence). The length of the CDR3 is 15 residues. The CDR3 loop is CASSLSTGGNSPLHF. CDR3 DNA sequence: TGTGCCAGCAGTCTTTCCACAGGGGGTAATTCACCCCTCCACTTT.

This clone is large in the sample. The chain employs TRBV6-5 and TRBJ2-2; 9 nucleotides line up with TRBD1. The V and J ends lost 2 bases and 5 bases, in that order; junction bases with no gene match: 6. CDR3 length: 16 residues. Germline values: CDR1 MNHEY, CDR2 SVGAGI. The CDR3 region is CASSYAGQGWTGELFF. The CDR3 DNA reads as TGTGCCAGCAGTTACGCGGGACAGGGTTGGACCGGGGAGCTGTTTTTT.

The rearrangement links TRBV5-1 to TRBJ2-3; 13 bases fit TRBD2. V gave up 2 bases and J gave up 5 bases; unmatched junction bases: 11. CDR3 length: 18 residues. The V gene's germline CDR1 is SGHRS and CDR2 YFSETQ. CDR3 protein: CASSFNAGLAGAGDTQYF. The DNA of the CDR3 is TGCGCCAGCAGCTTCAATGCTGGACTAGCGGGGGCCGGAGATACGCAGTATTTT.

CDR3 nucleotide sequence: TGTGCCAGCAGTTCGGAGGGGCTATATGGCTACACCTTC. It translates to CASSSEGLYGYTF. The chain joins TRBV27 to TRBJ1-2, with a tentative D call TRBD1 (5 bases). Germline V gene lookup returns CDR1 MNHEY and CDR2 SMNVEV (reference sequence). V shed 4 bases and J shed 5 bases, with 11 bases lying between them. The CDR3 has 13 residues.

The chain links TRBV5-1 to TRBJ2-3; 10 bases agree with TRBD2. Germline CDR1 and CDR2: SGHRS and YFSETQ. This CDR3 has 17 amino acids. The ends lost 3 bases at V and 6 bases at J; junction bases unmatched: 13. CDR3: CASSSPERGGRMDTQYF. DNA of the CDR3: TGCGCCAGCAGCTCGCCCGAGCGGGGGGGCCGGATGGATACGCAGTATTTT.

The chain employs TRBV5-5 and TRBJ1-1, with D perhaps TRBD1 (6 bases). V lost 3 bases to trimming and J lost 1 base, with 10 bases between them. Germline CDR1 is SGHKS and CDR2 is YYEKEE (reference sequence). The CDR3 runs to 14 residues. CDR3 nucleotides: TGTGCCAGCAGCTCCGGGACAACGAACACTGAAGCTTTCTTT. Protein sequence: CASSSGTTNTEAFF.

The V gene is TRBV4-3, the J gene TRBJ2-3; possibly TRBD2 for D (7 bases). Trimming removed 2 bases at V and 6 bases at J, with 12 bases between. Germline-derived CDR1 and CDR2 are LGHNA and YSLEER. CDR3 size: 14 residues. The CDR3 DNA is TGCGCCAGCAGCCAACGCGGGGGCATCGATACGCAGTATTTT. As protein: CASSQRGGIDTQYF.